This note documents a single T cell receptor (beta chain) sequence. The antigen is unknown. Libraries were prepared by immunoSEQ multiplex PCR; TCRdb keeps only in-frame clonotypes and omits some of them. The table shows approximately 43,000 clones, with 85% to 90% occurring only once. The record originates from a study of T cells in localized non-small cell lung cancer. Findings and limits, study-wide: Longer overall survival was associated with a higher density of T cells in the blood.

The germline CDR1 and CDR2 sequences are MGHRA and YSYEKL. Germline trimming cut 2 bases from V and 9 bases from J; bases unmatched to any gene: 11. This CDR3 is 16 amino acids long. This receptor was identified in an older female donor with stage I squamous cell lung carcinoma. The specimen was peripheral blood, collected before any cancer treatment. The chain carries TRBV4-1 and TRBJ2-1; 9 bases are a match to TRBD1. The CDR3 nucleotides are TGCGCCAGCAGCCAACCCTCGGGACAGGGTTTAGGTGAGCAGTTCTTC. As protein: CASSQPSGQGLGEQFF.